The 31 T cell receptor beta chains below come from one sample, sequenced in a study of OX40 agonist ivuxolimab in advanced cancers. Libraries were prepared by immunoSEQ multiplex PCR; TCRdb keeps only in-frame clonotypes and omits some of them. The table lists about 40,000 clones, 82% of them singletons, with around 23% in the top ten. The source material was CD4+ or CD8+ T cells sorted from blood, sampled in a trial of the OX40 agonist ivuxolimab. The receptors shown here come from an adult with an advanced solid tumor such as melanoma, head and neck, liver or kidney cancer.

The chain carries TRBV11-2 and TRBJ1-2; D might be TRBD1 (6 bases). The CDR3 runs 14 residues. Trimming removed 5 bases at V and 6 bases at J, with 16 bases between. Germline CDR1 SGHAT, CDR2 FQNNGV. CDR3 coding DNA: TGTGCCAGCAGCCCTGTTCGGACAGAGAATGGCTACACCTTC. It yields the protein CASSPVRTENGYTF.

This sequence joins TRBV6-4 and TRBJ2-1; possibly TRBD2 for D (6 bases). V was trimmed by 0 bases and J by 8 bases, leaving 17 bases between them. The CDR3 loop spans 16 amino acids. The germline gives CDR1 MRHNA, CDR2 SNTAGT. CDR3 DNA: TGTGCCAGCAGTGACTCGACCCGGGAGTCTCGATATGAGCAGTTCTTC. Translation: CASSDSTRESRYEQFF.

The gene calls are TRBV14 and TRBJ2-5, with D possibly being TRBD1 (6 bases). V was trimmed by 1 base and J by 1 base, leaving 10 bases between them. Per the germline V gene, CDR1 is SGHDN and CDR2 is FVKESK. CDR3 length: 15 amino acids. The CDR3 DNA reads TGTGCCAGCAGCCAAGGAGGGGGACGCCAAGAGACCCAGTACTTC. Translation gives CASSQGGGRQETQYF. Full variable domain (missing parts from reference TRBV14 and TRBJ2-5): EAGVTQFPSHSVIEKGQTVTLRCDPISGHDNLYWYRRVMGKEIKFLLHFVKESKQDESGMPNNRFLAERTGGTYSTLKVQPAELEDSGVYFCASSQGGGRQETQYFGPGTRLLVL.

The chain joins TRBV11-2 to TRBJ2-7; 9 nucleotides align to TRBD1. Germline CDR1 reads SGHAT; CDR2 reads FQNNGV. This CDR3 spans 13 amino acids. V gave up 4 bases and J gave up 5 bases; unmatched junction bases: 3. CDR3 protein: CASSSGQGNEQYF. CDR3 DNA: TGTGCCAGCAGCTCGGGACAGGGTAACGAGCAGTACTTC.

V gene TRBV7-2 combines with J gene TRBJ2-7; D is undetermined. CDR1 and CDR2 from the germline V gene are SGHTA and FQGNSA. The CDR3 loop spans 11 amino acids. Deletions cut 5 bases from V and 3 bases from J, with 5 bases between. CDR3 amino acids: CASSQRYEQYF. Written as DNA, the CDR3 is TGTGCCAGCAGCCAGCGCTACGAGCAGTACTTC.

The table lists this clone with a count of one. The chain uses TRBV6-6 and TRBJ2-7, with D tentatively TRBD2 (6 bases). The germline V and J ends were trimmed by 8 bases and 2 bases, with 16 bases remaining between them. Germline loops: CDR1 MNHNY, CDR2 SVGAGI (reference sequence). This CDR3 comprises 14 residues. CDR3 loop: CASALSGGPYEQYF. The CDR3 region has the DNA TGTGCCAGCGCCCTTAGCGGAGGACCCTACGAGCAGTACTTC.

CDR3 loop: CASRSGVAGNTIYF. The CDR3, as DNA: TGTGCCAGCAGATCCGGGGTGGCTGGAAACACCATATATTTT. This chain uses TRBV7-9 with TRBJ1-3; D call uncertain. Per germline, CDR1 SEHNR and CDR2 FQNEAQ (reference sequence). Trimming removed 6 bases from V and 2 bases from J, with 11 bases in between. CDR3 size: 14 residues. The variable domain in full, completed from reference TRBV7-9 and TRBJ1-3, reads DTGVSQNPRHKITKRGQNVTFRCDPISEHNRLYWYRQTLGQGPEFLTYFQNEAQLEKSRLLSDRFSAERPKGSFSTLEIQRTEQGDSAMYLCASRSGVAGNTIYFGEGSWLTVV.

The chain is built from TRBV30 and TRBJ1-6; the D gene is possibly TRBD1 (6 bases). Germline V lookup: CDR1 GTSNPN, CDR2 SVGIG (reference sequence). Trimming cost V 1 base and J 7 bases, with 20 bases left between them. The CDR3 is made up of 17 amino acids. DNA for the CDR3: TGTGCCTGGAGTGAAAGCCCCTGGGGGGGGGCCAATTCACCCCTCCACTTT. Translated, it gives CAWSESPWGGANSPLHF.

This clone was observed a single time. The chain recombines TRBV19 with TRBJ1-6, with 8 bases identical to TRBD1. From germline, CDR1 is LNHDA and CDR2 SQIVND (reference sequence). Trimming took 9 bases from V and 10 from J; bases not matched to a gene: 11. The CDR3 runs 14 residues. Written as DNA, the CDR3 is TGTGCCAGCTCCCTACAGGGGGAATTCTCACCCCTCCACTTT. It specifies CASSLQGEFSPLHF.

The table lists this clone with a count of one. The genes are TRBV9 and TRBJ1-4, with D possibly TRBD1 on 5 matching bases. The V end was cut by 0 bases, the J end by 6 bases, with 9 bases between. CDR1 and CDR2 from the germline V gene are SGDLS and YYNGEE. The length of the CDR3 is 14 residues. The chain's CDR3 is CASSVGREDEKLFF. CDR3 coding DNA: TGTGCCAGCAGCGTAGGCAGGGAGGATGAAAAACTGTTTTTT.

Only one count was recorded for this clone. The chain employs TRBV7-2 and TRBJ1-3; the D gene is possibly TRBD1 (5 bases). Germline lookup yields CDR1 SGHTA and CDR2 FQGNSA. The CDR3 is made up of 15 amino acids. The V end lost 5 bases, the J end lost 4 bases, and 15 bases lay between the germline ends. The CDR3 loop reads CASSLGAGVGNTIYF. The CDR3 DNA reads as TGTGCCAGCAGCCTTGGGGCGGGTGTCGGAAACACCATATATTTT.

The chain links TRBV28 to TRBJ1-2, with D possibly TRBD1 on 5 matching bases. This CDR3 region has 14 residues. V was cut by 2 bases and J by 7 bases, with 14 bases left in between. Looked up from germline, CDR1 is MDHEN and CDR2 is SYDVKM. This CDR3 is CASSLGRGRRGYTF. Written as DNA, the CDR3 is TGTGCCAGCAGTTTAGGGAGGGGCAGGCGTGGCTACACCTTC.

Notes on this clone: The sample has other DNA sequences that encode this CDR3 too. The chain combines TRBV6-1 with TRBJ2-7, with 8 bases aligning to TRBD1. This CDR3 spans 14 amino acids. Germline V CDR1 and CDR2: MNHNS, SASEGT. V gave up 6 bases and J gave up 3 bases; unmatched junction bases: 7. The CDR3 region is CASSAGTGIYEQYF. CDR3 bases: TGTGCCAGCAGCGCCGGGACAGGAATCTACGAGCAGTACTTC.

The genes are TRBV5-1 and TRBJ2-2; D is possibly TRBD2 (7 bases). The CDR3 is made up of 18 amino acids. Between the trimmed V and J ends, which lost 4 bases and 3 bases, there was a span of 22 bases. Looked up from germline, CDR1 is SGHRS and CDR2 is YFSETQ. CDR3 coding DNA: TGCGCCAGCAGCCCCGGTTTGGTGGGGGGGCCCTACACCGGGGAGCTGTTTTTT. Translation: CASSPGLVGGPYTGELFF.

This chain joins TRBV19 and TRBJ2-2, with a weak D call TRBD2 (6 bases). CDR1 is LNHDA, CDR2 SQIVND, per germline (reference sequence). V was cut by 8 bases and J by 7 bases, with 11 bases left in between. The CDR3 extends over 12 amino acids. The chain's CDR3 is CASLEGFGELFF. The CDR3 bases are TGTGCCAGTCTGGAGGGCTTCGGGGAGCTGTTTTTT. Together with reference TRBV19 and TRBJ2-2, the CDR3 gives the full variable domain: DGGITQSPKYLFRKEGQNVTLSCEQNLNHDAMYWYRQDPGQGLRLIYYSQIVNDFQKGDIAEGYSVSREKKESFPLTVTSAQKNPTAFYLCASLEGFGELFFGEGSRLTVL.

The chain recombines TRBV29-1 with TRBJ1-2; D not resolved. The CDR3 sequence is 12 residues long. The germline CDR1 and CDR2 sequences are SQVTM and ANQGSEA. The V and J ends lost 7 bases and 0 bases respectively, with 9 bases between them. CDR3: CSALDANYGYTF. The DNA of the CDR3 is TGCAGCGCCTTGGATGCTAACTATGGCTACACCTTC.

CDR3 protein: CASSLNRGSRPQHF. CDR3 coding DNA: TGTGCCAGCAGTTTGAACAGGGGAAGCCGGCCCCAGCATTTT. The chain recombines TRBV28 with TRBJ1-5; 7 bases align to TRBD1. Per germline, CDR1 MDHEN and CDR2 SYDVKM. The CDR3 loop spans 14 amino acids. V shed 3 bases and J 9 bases; nucleotides not matched to a gene: 8.

J is TRBJ2-5 and V is TRBV5-1; D may be TRBD1 or TRBD2 (5 bases each). V lost 2 bases and J lost 2, with 7 bases in between. The CDR3 totals 13 residues. CDR1 and CDR2 from the germline V gene are SGHRS and YFSETQ. The CDR3 DNA reads as TGCGCCAGCAGCTTCAGGGAGCAAGAGACCCAGTACTTC. It is translated as CASSFREQETQYF.

This clone has ten or more counts. The genes are TRBV28 and TRBJ2-7; 14 bases fit TRBD2. This CDR3 contains 18 residues. Germline V lookup: CDR1 MDHEN, CDR2 SYDVKM. With V trimmed by 4 bases and J by 2 bases, 10 bases remained unmatched. CDR3 DNA: TGTGCCAGCAGTTCCCCGGGACTAGCGGGAGTAGAGGCCTACGAGCAGTACTTC. Protein: CASSSPGLAGVEAYEQYF.

The chain couples TRBV2 to TRBJ1-4; D gene unclear. In germline, CDR1 is SNHLY, CDR2 FYNNEI. V was pared by 3 bases and J by 3 bases, with 11 bases between. This CDR3 is 15 amino acids long. The CDR3 region is CASSENGSPNEKLFF. The CDR3 bases are TGTGCCAGCAGTGAGAATGGGTCCCCTAATGAAAAACTGTTTTTT. Based on the CDR3 plus reference TRBV2 and TRBJ1-4, the full variable domain is EPEVTQTPSHQVTQMGQEVILRCVPISNHLYFYWYRQILGQKVEFLVSFYNNEISEKSEIFDDQFSVERPDGSNFTLKIRSTKLEDSAMYFCASSENGSPNEKLFFGSGTQLSVL.

For the CDR3, the DNA is TGCGCCAGCACCCCCCGGGCAGGGGGTTATCAGCCCCAGCATTTT. This codes for CASTPRAGGYQPQHF. This chain connects TRBV10-1 to TRBJ1-5; 7 bases fit TRBD1. There are 15 residues in the CDR3. Trimming removed 7 bases from V and 5 bases from J; junction bases left unmatched: 11. In germline, CDR1 is WNHNN, CDR2 SYGVQD (reference sequence).

The chain combines TRBV28 with TRBJ1-4; possibly TRBD1 for D (5 bases). The CDR3 totals 15 residues. V was trimmed by 7 bases and J by 4 bases, leaving 16 bases between them. CDR1 and CDR2 (germline): MDHEN, SYDVKM. In DNA form, the CDR3 reads TGTGCCAGCACCGGGTTGGCAGGGAGTAATGAAAAACTGTTTTTT. Its translation is CASTGLAGSNEKLFF.

The chain has TRBV19 and TRBJ1-1; 7 bases match TRBD1. Germline CDR1 is LNHDA and CDR2 is SQIVND (reference sequence). J lost 5 bases, V lost 10 bases, and 7 bases had no gene match. The CDR3 covers 12 residues. The CDR3: CATYRGQTEAFF. The CDR3 nucleotides read TGTGCCACGTATAGGGGGCAAACTGAAGCTTTCTTT. Using reference TRBV19 and TRBJ1-1 for the parts outside the CDR3, the full variable domain is DGGITQSPKYLFRKEGQNVTLSCEQNLNHDAMYWYRQDPGQGLRLIYYSQIVNDFQKGDIAEGYSVSREKKESFPLTVTSAQKNPTAFYLCATYRGQTEAFFGQGTRLTVV.

This chain uses TRBV27 with TRBJ2-6; maybe TRBD2 (6 bases). The CDR3 extends over 15 amino acids. Germline CDR1 reads MNHEY; CDR2 reads SMNVEV (reference sequence). V shed 2 bases and J shed 3 bases, with 8 bases lying between them. CDR3 sequence reads: CASSLGGLGANVLTF. The CDR3, as DNA: TGTGCCAGCAGTTTAGGAGGGCTTGGGGCCAACGTCCTGACTTTC.

The chain combines TRBV5-5 with TRBJ2-2; 8 bases are shared with TRBD2. The germline gives CDR1 SGHKS, CDR2 YYEKEE (reference sequence). V shed 6 bases, J shed 0 bases, and the junction held 7 bases outside the gene matches. The CDR3 is 16 residues long. The CDR3 DNA sequence: TGTGCCAGCATCCCGGGAGGGAGACCGAACACCGGGGAGCTGTTTTTT. This gives the protein CASIPGGRPNTGELFF.

The chain uses TRBV27 and TRBJ1-2, with D perhaps matching TRBD1 (6 bases). The germline V gene encodes CDR1 MNHEY and CDR2 SMNVEV (reference sequence). This CDR3 has 15 amino acids. Between the trimmed V and J ends, which lost 0 bases and 2 bases, there was a span of 10 bases. Here the CDR3 reads CASSLSGTLNYGYTF. The CDR3 DNA reads TGTGCCAGCAGTTTATCCGGGACACTGAACTATGGCTACACCTTC.

The rearrangement joins TRBV9 to TRBJ2-3; maybe TRBD2 (5 bases). Trimming removed 7 bases at V and 3 bases at J, with 12 bases between. The CDR3 runs to 13 residues. CDR1 is SGDLS, CDR2 YYNGEE, per germline. The CDR3: CASGRTATDTQYF. CDR3 nucleotide sequence: TGTGCCAGCGGTAGGACTGCAACAGATACGCAGTATTTT.

The chain joins TRBV5-6 to TRBJ2-2; 9 bases map to TRBD1. The CDR3 is 16 residues long. The junction had 9 bases not matched to a gene; V was cut back by 4 bases and J by 5 bases. Germline V gene sequence: CDR1 SGHDT, CDR2 YYEEEE. DNA of the CDR3: TGTGCCAGCAGCCCCGGGACAGGGCAAGGGACCGGGGAGCTGTTTTTT. Translating it yields CASSPGTGQGTGELFF. The full variable domain, with the rest looked up from reference TRBV5-6 and TRBJ2-2, is DAGVTQSPTHLIKTRGQQVTLRCSPKSGHDTVSWYQQALGQGPQFIFQYYEEEERQRGNFPDRFSGHQFPNYSSELNVNALLLGDSALYLCASSPGTGQGTGELFFGEGSRLTVL.

The chain couples TRBV4-1 to TRBJ2-5; D call uncertain. The CDR3 contains 13 residues. The germline V and J ends were trimmed by 4 bases and 3 bases, with 9 bases remaining between them. Germline CDR1 MGHRA, CDR2 YSYEKL. The CDR3 DNA follows: TGCGCCAGCAGCCCCCGTGGGAAAGAGACCCAGTACTTC. It encodes CASSPRGKETQYF.

The V gene is TRBV5-1, the J gene TRBJ1-1; TRBD1 might be the D (5 bases). The CDR3 contains 14 residues. The V and J ends lost 0 bases and 1 base respectively, with 7 bases between them. From germline, CDR1 is SGHRS and CDR2 YFSETQ. The CDR3 nucleotides read TGCGCCAGCAGCTTGGCAGGGACGAACACTGAAGCTTTCTTT. It encodes CASSLAGTNTEAFF.

This clone was observed a few times. The chain recombines TRBV28 with TRBJ2-2; 12 bases align to TRBD2. The V and J ends lost 0 bases and 6 bases, in that order; junction bases with no gene match: 5. The CDR3 length is 17 residues. Germline values: CDR1 MDHEN, CDR2 SYDVKM. The CDR3 protein is CASSLWRLAGGPGELFF. The CDR3 coding sequence is TGTGCCAGCAGTTTATGGAGGCTAGCGGGAGGGCCCGGGGAGCTGTTTTTT.